A single sample is the source of the 12 T cell receptor beta chains below, sequenced in a study of T cells in Graves' hyperthyroidism and ophthalmopathy. Amplification of TCR beta CDR3 regions used RNA as the template. The HTBI primer set was used in a first-round RT-PCR of the TCR CDR3. Each CDR3 protein is one row after TCRdb ran MiXCR on the multiplex PCR reads. The repertoire consists of hundreds of thousands of distinct CDR3 sequences, with over 15% occurring once and the leading ten covering about 50%. Specimen: blood. These receptors all come from a woman aged 60 to 75 with Graves' ophthalmopathy.

This clonotype has ten or more counts. The rearrangement links TRBV6-5 to TRBJ2-7; 12 nucleotides align to TRBD1. Per germline, CDR1 MNHEY and CDR2 SVGAGI. This CDR3 spans 13 amino acids. V dropped 8 bases and J dropped 7; count of bases not matched to a gene: 6. The CDR3 coding sequence is TGTGCCAGCGCTTGGGACAGGGGGCTTGAGCAGTACTTC. It specifies CASAWDRGLEQYF.

The chain joins TRBV29-1 to TRBJ1-3; TRBD1 agrees at 7 bases. This CDR3 contains 16 residues. Looked up from germline, CDR1 is SQVTM and CDR2 is ANQGSEA. J gave up 2 bases and V 4 bases, and 11 bases lay outside the gene matches. Here the CDR3 reads CSVALFTGVTGNTIYF. CDR3 bases: TGCAGCGTTGCTCTTTTTACAGGGGTGACTGGAAACACCATATATTTT. The complete variable domain, with remaining parts taken from reference TRBV29-1 and TRBJ1-3, reads SAVISQKPSRDICQRGTSLTIQCQVDSQVTMMFWYRQQPGQSLTLIATANQGSEATYESGFVIDKFPISRPNLTFSTLTVSNMSPEDSSIYLCSVALFTGVTGNTIYFGEGSWLTVV.

This clonotype was seen repeatedly, ten times or more. The rearrangement joins TRBV6-2 or TRBV6-3 to TRBJ1-2, with D possibly TRBD1 on 6 matching bases. V lost 7 bases and J 4 bases, leaving 13 bases between the germline ends. The CDR3 runs to 13 residues. Germline values: CDR1 MNHEY, CDR2 SVGEGT. The CDR3 DNA reads as TGTGCCAGCACCCCGAGGGGGGTCTATGGCTACACCTTC. It translates to CASTPRGVYGYTF.

In nucleotides, the CDR3 is TGTGCCAGCAGTGAAGGCTTTGGGCCAGGGGACTATGGCTACACCTTC. Translation gives CASSEGFGPGDYGYTF. The genes are TRBV6-1 and TRBJ1-2; D is perhaps TRBD1 (6 bases). Trimming removed 1 base from V and 3 bases from J, with 15 bases in between. The CDR3 covers 16 residues. Germline V CDR1 and CDR2: MNHNS, SASEGT.

This clonotype was recorded at least ten times. This sequence joins TRBV12-3 or TRBV12-4 and TRBJ2-3; D call uncertain. The V and J ends lost 6 bases and 2 bases respectively, with 12 bases between them. The CDR3 covers 14 residues. CDR3 residues: CASRGSPNTDTQYF. In nucleotides, the CDR3 is TGTGCCAGCAGAGGCAGCCCGAACACAGATACGCAGTATTTT.

V and J are TRBV20-1 and TRBJ2-7; unclear D gene. Deletions cut 2 bases from V and 5 bases from J, with 16 bases between. Germline V CDR1 and CDR2: DFQATT, SNEGSKA (reference sequence). The CDR3 consists of 14 residues. The CDR3, as DNA: TGCAGTGCTAGACCTCCGGTTCAGGTCCACGAGCAGTACTTC. It yields the protein CSARPPVQVHEQYF.

The chain uses TRBV7-8 and TRBJ2-1; 13 bases agree with TRBD2. Germline lookup yields CDR1 SGHVS and CDR2 FQNEAQ. V was pared by 4 bases and J by 8 bases, with 5 bases of the junction left unmatched. The CDR3 loop spans 15 amino acids. CDR3 protein: CASSSGLAGVYEQFF. CDR3 DNA: TGTGCCAGCAGCTCCGGACTAGCGGGGGTGTATGAGCAGTTCTTC.

This clonotype was recorded many times. V is TRBV6-1 and J is TRBJ1-5; 10 nucleotides line up with TRBD1. Trimming cost V 2 bases and J 6 bases; bases outside gene matches: 7. The CDR3 contains 16 residues. CDR1 is MNHNS and CDR2 is SASEGT in the germline V gene. CDR3: CASSESDRGPGQPQHF. As DNA, the CDR3 is TGTGCCAGCAGTGAATCAGACAGGGGGCCGGGTCAGCCCCAGCATTTT.

There are many counts of this clonotype. CDR3 nucleotides: TGTGCCAGCAGGGATCCGGGACAGGGTGGCGGGGAGCTGTTTTTT. Translation gives CASRDPGQGGGELFF. The chain combines TRBV2 with TRBJ2-2; 9 positions match TRBD1. The trim removed 6 bases at V and 7 bases at J, leaving 9 bases unmatched. Germline assignment: CDR1 SNHLY and CDR2 FYNNEI. The CDR3 has 15 amino acids.

There are many counts of this clonotype. This chain uses TRBV6-2 or TRBV6-3 with TRBJ1-1; 8 bases match TRBD1. The germline CDR1 and CDR2 sequences are MNHEY and SVGEGT. CDR3 length: 13 residues. V lost 11 bases to trimming and J lost 4 bases; unmatched junction nucleotides: 9. This CDR3 reads CAGKTGATTEAFF. Here the CDR3 DNA reads TGTGCCGGGAAGACAGGGGCAACCACTGAAGCTTTCTTT.

This clonotype was seen many times. The chain combines TRBV20-1 with TRBJ2-1; TRBD2 agrees at 7 bases. The V gene's germline CDR1 is DFQATT and CDR2 SNEGSKA (reference sequence). The junction had 4 bases not matched to a gene; V was cut back by 3 bases and J by 5 bases. The CDR3 covers 13 residues. The CDR3 region is CSARGTNNNEQFF. For the CDR3, the DNA is TGCAGTGCTAGGGGGACTAATAACAATGAGCAGTTCTTC.

In this sample, this clonotype turned up many times. The chain links TRBV28 to TRBJ2-5; 7 positions agree with TRBD2. Germline V CDR1 and CDR2: MDHEN, SYDVKM. CDR3 size: 15 residues. Trimming at V came to 5 bases and at J to 6 bases, leaving 12 bases not matched to a gene. CDR3 DNA sequence: TGTGCCAGCAGTCGGGGGGATCTCGATTTGAAGACCCAGTACTTC. It encodes CASSRGDLDLKTQYF.